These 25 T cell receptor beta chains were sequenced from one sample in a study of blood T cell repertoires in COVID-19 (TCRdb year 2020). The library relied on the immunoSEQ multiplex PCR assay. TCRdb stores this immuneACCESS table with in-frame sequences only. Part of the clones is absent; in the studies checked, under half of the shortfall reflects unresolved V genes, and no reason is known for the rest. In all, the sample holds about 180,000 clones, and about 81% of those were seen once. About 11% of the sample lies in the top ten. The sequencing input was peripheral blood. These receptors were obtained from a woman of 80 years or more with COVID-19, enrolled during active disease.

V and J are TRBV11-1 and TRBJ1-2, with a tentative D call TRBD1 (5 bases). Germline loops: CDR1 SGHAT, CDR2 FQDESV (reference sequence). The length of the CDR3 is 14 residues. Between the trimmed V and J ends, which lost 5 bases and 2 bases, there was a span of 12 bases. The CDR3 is CASSLGHVNYGYTF. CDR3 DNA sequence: TGTGCCAGCAGCCTTGGACATGTCAACTATGGCTACACCTTC.

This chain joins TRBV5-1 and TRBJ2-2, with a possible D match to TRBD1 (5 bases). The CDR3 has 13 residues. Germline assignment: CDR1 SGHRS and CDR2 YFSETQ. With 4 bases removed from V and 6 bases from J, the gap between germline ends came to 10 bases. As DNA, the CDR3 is TGCGCCAGCAGCGTGACAGAACCCGGGGAGCTGTTTTTT. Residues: CASSVTEPGELFF.

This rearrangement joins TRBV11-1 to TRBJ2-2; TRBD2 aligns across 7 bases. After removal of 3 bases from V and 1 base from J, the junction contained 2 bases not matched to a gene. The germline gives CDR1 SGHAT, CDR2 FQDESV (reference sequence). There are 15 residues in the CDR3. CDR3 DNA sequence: TGTGCCAGCAGCTTTAGCGGGTTGAACACCGGGGAGCTGTTTTTT. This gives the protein CASSFSGLNTGELFF.

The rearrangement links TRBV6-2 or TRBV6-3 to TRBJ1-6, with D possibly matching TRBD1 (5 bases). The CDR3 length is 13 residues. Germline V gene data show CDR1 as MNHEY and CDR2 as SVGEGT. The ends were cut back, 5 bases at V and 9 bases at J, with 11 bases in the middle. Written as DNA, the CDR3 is TGTGCCAGCAGTCCATCGACAGTTTCACCCCTCCACTTT. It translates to CASSPSTVSPLHF.

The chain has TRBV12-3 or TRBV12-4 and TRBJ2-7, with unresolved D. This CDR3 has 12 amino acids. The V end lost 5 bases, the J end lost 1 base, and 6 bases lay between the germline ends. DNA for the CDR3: TGTGCCAGCAGTGAGAGTTCCTACGAGCAGTACTTC. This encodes CASSESSYEQYF.

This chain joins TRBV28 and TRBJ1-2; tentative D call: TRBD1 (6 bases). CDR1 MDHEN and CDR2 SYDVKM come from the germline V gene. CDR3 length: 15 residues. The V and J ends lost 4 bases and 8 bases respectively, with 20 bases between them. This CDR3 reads CASSSTRGGVGGYTF. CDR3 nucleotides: TGTGCCAGCAGTTCCACTAGGGGGGGCGTAGGCGGCTACACCTTC.

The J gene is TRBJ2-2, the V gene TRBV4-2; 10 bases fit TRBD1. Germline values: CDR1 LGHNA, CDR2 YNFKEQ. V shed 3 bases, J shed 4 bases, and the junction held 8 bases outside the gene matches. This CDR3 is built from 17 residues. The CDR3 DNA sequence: TGTGCCAGCAGCCAGGTGACAGGGGGCTCGAGCACCGGGGAGCTGTTTTTT. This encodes CASSQVTGGSSTGELFF.

Here the CDR3 reads CASSLLGTGPGNEKLFF. The CDR3, as DNA: TGTGCCAGCAGTTTACTAGGCACAGGCCCCGGGAATGAAAAACTGTTTTTT. V and J are TRBV28 and TRBJ1-4; D perhaps matches TRBD1 (5 bases). Trimming removed 2 bases at V and 5 bases at J, with 18 bases between. The CDR3 has 17 amino acids. Germline CDR1 reads MDHEN; CDR2 reads SYDVKM.

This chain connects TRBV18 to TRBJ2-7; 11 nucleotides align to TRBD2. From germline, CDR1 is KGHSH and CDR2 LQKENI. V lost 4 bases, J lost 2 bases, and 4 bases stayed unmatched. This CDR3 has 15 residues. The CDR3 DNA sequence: TGTGCCAGCTCACAAGGGACTAGCGGCACCTACGAGCAGTACTTC. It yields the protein CASSQGTSGTYEQYF.

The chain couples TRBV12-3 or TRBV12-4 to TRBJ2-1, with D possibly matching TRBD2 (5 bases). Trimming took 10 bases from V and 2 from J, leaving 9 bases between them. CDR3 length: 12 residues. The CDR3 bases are TGTGCCACAGGACTGCCCTACAATGAGCAGTTCTTC. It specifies CATGLPYNEQFF.

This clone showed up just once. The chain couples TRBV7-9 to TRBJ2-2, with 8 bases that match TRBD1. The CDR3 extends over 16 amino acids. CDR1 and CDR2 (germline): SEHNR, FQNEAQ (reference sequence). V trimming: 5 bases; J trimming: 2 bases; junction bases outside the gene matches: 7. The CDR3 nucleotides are TGTGCCAGCAGCCCACCCGGACAGGGTAACACCGGGGAGCTGTTTTTT. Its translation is CASSPPGQGNTGELFF.

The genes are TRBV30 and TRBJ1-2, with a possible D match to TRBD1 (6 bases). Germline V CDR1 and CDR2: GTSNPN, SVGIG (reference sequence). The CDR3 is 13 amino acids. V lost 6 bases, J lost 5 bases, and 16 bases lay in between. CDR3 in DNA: TGTGCCTGTACAGGGAATGGGGTATATGGCTACACCTTC. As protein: CACTGNGVYGYTF.

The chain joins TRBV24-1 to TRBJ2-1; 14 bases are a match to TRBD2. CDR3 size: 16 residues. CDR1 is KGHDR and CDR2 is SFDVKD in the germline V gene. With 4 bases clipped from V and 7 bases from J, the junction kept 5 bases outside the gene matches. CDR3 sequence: CATSDPGTSGSNEQFF. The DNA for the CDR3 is TGTGCCACCAGTGACCCCGGGACTAGCGGGAGTAATGAGCAGTTCTTC.

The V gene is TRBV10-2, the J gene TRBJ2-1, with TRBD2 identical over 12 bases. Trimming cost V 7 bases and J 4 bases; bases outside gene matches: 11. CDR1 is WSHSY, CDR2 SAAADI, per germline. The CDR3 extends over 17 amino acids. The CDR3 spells CASTNGGTSGRYNEQFF. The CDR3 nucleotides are TGCGCCAGCACCAACGGCGGGACTAGCGGGCGTTACAATGAGCAGTTCTTC.

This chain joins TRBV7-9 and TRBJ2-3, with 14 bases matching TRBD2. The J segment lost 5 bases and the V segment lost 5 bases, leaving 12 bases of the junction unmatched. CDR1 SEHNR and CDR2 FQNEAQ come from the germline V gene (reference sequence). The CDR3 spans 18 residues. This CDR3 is CASSHLIGTSGRLDTQYF. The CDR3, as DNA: TGTGCCAGCAGCCATTTAATTGGGACTAGCGGGAGATTAGATACGCAGTATTTT.

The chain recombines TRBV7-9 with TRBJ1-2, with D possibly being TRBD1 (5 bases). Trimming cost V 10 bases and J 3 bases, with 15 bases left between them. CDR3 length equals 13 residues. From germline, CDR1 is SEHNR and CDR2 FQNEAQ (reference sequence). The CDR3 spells CAIQGILDYGYTF. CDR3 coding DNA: TGTGCCATCCAGGGAATTCTCGACTATGGCTACACCTTC.

CDR3 loop: CASSRLAGVTQYF. CDR3 coding DNA: TGTGCCAGTAGTCGCTTAGCGGGAGTGACCCAGTACTTC. The chain is built from TRBV19 and TRBJ2-5, with 9 nucleotides matching TRBD2. This CDR3 is built from 13 residues. The V gene's germline CDR1 is LNHDA and CDR2 SQIVND (reference sequence). J lost 7 bases, V lost 5 bases, and 5 bases had no gene match.

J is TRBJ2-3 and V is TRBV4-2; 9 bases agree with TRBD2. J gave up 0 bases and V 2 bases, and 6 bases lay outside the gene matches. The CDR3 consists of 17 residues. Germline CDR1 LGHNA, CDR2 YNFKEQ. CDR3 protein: CASSQYIAGASTDTQYF. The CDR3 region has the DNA TGTGCCAGCAGCCAATATATAGCGGGGGCTAGCACAGATACGCAGTATTTT.

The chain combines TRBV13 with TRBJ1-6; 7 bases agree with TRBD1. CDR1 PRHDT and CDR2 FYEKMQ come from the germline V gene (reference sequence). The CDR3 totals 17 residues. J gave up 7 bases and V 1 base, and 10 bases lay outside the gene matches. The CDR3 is CASSLEGAGAVNSPLHF. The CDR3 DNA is TGTGCCAGCAGCTTAGAGGGGGCAGGGGCTGTCAATTCACCCCTCCACTTT.

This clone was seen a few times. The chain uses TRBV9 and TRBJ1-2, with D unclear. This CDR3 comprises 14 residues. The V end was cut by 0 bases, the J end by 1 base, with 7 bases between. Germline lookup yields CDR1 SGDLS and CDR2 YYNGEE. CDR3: CASSVDEVNYGYTF. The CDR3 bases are TGTGCCAGCAGCGTAGATGAGGTTAACTATGGCTACACCTTC. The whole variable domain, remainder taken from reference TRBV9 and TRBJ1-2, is DSGVTQTPKHLITATGQRVTLRCSPRSGDLSVYWYQQSLDQGLQFLIQYYNGEERAKGNILERFSAQQFPDLHSELNLSSLELGDSALYFCASSVDEVNYGYTFGSGTRLTVV.

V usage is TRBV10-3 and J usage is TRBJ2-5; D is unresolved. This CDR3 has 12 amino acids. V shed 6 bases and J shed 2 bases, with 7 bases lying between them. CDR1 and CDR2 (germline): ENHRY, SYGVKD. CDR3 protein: CAIRNSQETQYF. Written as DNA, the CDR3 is TGTGCCATCAGAAACAGTCAAGAGACCCAGTACTTC.

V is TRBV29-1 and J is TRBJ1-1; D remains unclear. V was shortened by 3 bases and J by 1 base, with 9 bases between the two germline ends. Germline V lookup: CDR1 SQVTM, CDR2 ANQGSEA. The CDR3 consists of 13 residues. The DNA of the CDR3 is TGCAGCGTTGAGCTTCTAAGGAACACTGAAGCTTTCTTT. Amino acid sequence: CSVELLRNTEAFF. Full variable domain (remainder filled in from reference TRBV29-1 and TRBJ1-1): SAVISQKPSRDICQRGTSLTIQCQVDSQVTMMFWYRQQPGQSLTLIATANQGSEATYESGFVIDKFPISRPNLTFSTLTVSNMSPEDSSIYLCSVELLRNTEAFFGQGTRLTVV.

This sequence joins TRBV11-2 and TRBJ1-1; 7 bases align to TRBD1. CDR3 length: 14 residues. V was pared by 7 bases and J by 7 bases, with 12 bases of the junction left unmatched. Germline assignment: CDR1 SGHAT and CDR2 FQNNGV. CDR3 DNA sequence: TGTGCCAGCAATAGGGGGCTCGGGAGGGTTGAAGCTTTCTTT. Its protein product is CASNRGLGRVEAFF.

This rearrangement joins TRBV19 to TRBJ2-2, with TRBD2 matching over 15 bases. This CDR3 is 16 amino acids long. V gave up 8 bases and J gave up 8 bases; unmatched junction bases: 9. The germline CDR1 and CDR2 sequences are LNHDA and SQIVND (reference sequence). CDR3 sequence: CASSHGLAGGMGELFF. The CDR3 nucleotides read TGTGCCAGTTCCCACGGACTAGCGGGAGGGATGGGGGAGCTGTTTTTT. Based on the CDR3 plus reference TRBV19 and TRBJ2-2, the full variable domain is DGGITQSPKYLFRKEGQNVTLSCEQNLNHDAMYWYRQDPGQGLRLIYYSQIVNDFQKGDIAEGYSVSREKKESFPLTVTSAQKNPTAFYLCASSHGLAGGMGELFFGEGSRLTVL.

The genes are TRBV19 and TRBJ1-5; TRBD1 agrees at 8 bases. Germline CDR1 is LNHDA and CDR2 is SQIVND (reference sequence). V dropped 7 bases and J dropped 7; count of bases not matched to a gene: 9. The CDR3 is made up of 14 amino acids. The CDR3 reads CASTPRQGLQPQHF. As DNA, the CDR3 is TGTGCCAGTACCCCTAGACAGGGGCTACAGCCCCAGCATTTT.